The present entry profiles one T cell receptor beta chain with its context. The data stem from a study of blood T cell repertoires in COVID-19. Repertoires were generated with immunoSEQ multiplex PCR, while TCRdb's copy carries only in-frame clones and drops some. The sample contains some 190,000 clones, approximately 89% of which appear only once. The length of the CDR3 is 18 residues. The TCR comes from an older woman with acute or convalescent COVID-19. The chain carries TRBV21-1 and TRBJ2-1; TRBD2, as called in the table, went unchecked against the DNA. TRBV21-1 is marked as a pseudogene. The sample comprised peripheral blood. CDR3 amino acids: CAIIRWGIAGVAYNEQFF. DNA for the CDR3: TGTGCCATCATCAGATGGGGTATAGCGGGAGTCGCCTACAATGAGCAGTTCTTC.